A selection of T cell receptor beta chains follows, all from one sample in a study of blood T cell repertoires in COVID-19. The assay was immunoSEQ multiplex PCR, and TCRdb's table has in-frame clones only and misses some. The sample records 350,000 to 550,000 clones, about 85% being singletons. Sequences were obtained from PBMCs or T cells enriched from blood (not recorded which). The receptors stem from a young woman with acute COVID-19. The CDR3 runs from the conserved cysteine through the conserved F or W. A D gene is named only where the DNA matches it firmly. Where a row states a size, it is once, few, many or the class of an expanded clone; other rows omit it.

D	V	J	size	DNA	CDR3
.	TRBV18	TRBJ1-4	.	TGTGCCAGCTCACCGAGGACTGATGAAAAACTGTTTTTT	CASSPRTDEKLFF
.	TRBV6-5	TRBJ1-6	.	TGTGCCAGCAATCCGACAGCCCATAATTCACCCCTCCACTTT	CASNPTAHNSPLHF
TRBD1	TRBV5-1	TRBJ1-1	once	TGCGCCAGCAGCTGGGACAGAAACACTGAAGCTTTCTTT	CASSWDRNTEAFF
TRBD2	TRBV5-1	TRBJ2-2	.	TGCGCCAGCAGCTTGGCCGTAGCGGGAGGTACCGGGGAGCTGTTTTTT	CASSLAVAGGTGELFF
.	TRBV18	TRBJ2-5	.	TGTGCCAGCTCACCAGGCATGGAAGAGACCCAGTACTTC	CASSPGMEETQYF
.	TRBV29-1	TRBJ2-2	.	TGCAGCGTTGCACAGGGTGGTACCGGGGAGCTGTTTTTT	CSVAQGGTGELFF
TRBD1	TRBV28	TRBJ2-5	few	TGTGCCAGCAGTGGGTGGGACAGGGGCTTGACCCAGTACTTC	CASSGWDRGLTQYF
TRBD1	TRBV29-1	TRBJ2-1	.	TGCAGCGTTAGAGACAGGGGCTCCTACAATGAGCAGTTCTTC	CSVRDRGSYNEQFF
.	TRBV7-3	TRBJ1-1	.	TGTGCCAGCAGCTCTTACAGGATTATGAACACTGAAGCTTTCTTT	CASSSYRIMNTEAFF
.	TRBV11-2	TRBJ1-2	.	TGTGCCAGCAGCTTATATTCAGGTGGCTACACCTTC	CASSLYSGGYTF
.	TRBV18	TRBJ2-5	once	TGTGCCAGCTCACCGGGTCAATCGGGAGAGACCCAGTACTTC	CASSPGQSGETQYF
.	TRBV2	TRBJ2-3	.	TGTGCCTGGGAGTGGGGTCGCACAGATACGCAGTATTTT	CAWEWGRTDTQYF
TRBD1	TRBV7-2	TRBJ1-2	.	TGTGCCAGCAGTCGTCCCGGGACAGGGCGTTATGGCTACACCTTC	CASSRPGTGRYGYTF
TRBD1	TRBV29-1	TRBJ2-7	.	TGCAGCGTTCGTCTCCCGGGACAGGGTCAGCAGTACTTC	CSVRLPGQGQQYF
.	TRBV19	TRBJ1-1	.	TGTGCCAGTAGTACCTCGCCGACAGAGCGAATGAACACTGAAGCTTTCTTT	CASSTSPTERMNTEAFF
.	TRBV7-2	TRBJ1-3	.	TGTGCCAGCAGCCCGTCGATAGCCACTGGAAACACCATATATTTT	CASSPSIATGNTIYF
TRBD2	TRBV5-8	TRBJ2-1	.	TGTGCCAGCAGCTTGGCGGGACTAGCCTGGGGAAATGAGCAGTTCTTC	CASSLAGLAWGNEQFF
.	TRBV28	TRBJ1-1	.	TGTGCCAGCAGTCCGCCGGCAGGCCAAGACACTGAAGCTTTCTTT	CASSPPAGQDTEAFF
.	TRBV7-6	TRBJ2-7	.	TGTGCCAGCAGCTTAGCTGACAATACCTACGAGCAGTACTTC	CASSLADNTYEQYF
.	TRBV5-6	TRBJ1-4	.	TGTGCCAGCAGCATGGGAGGGTTTTCTAATGAAAAACTGTTTTTT	CASSMGGFSNEKLFF
.	TRBV3-1/TRBV3-2	TRBJ1-1	.	TGTGCCAGCAGCCACCAGGGTGGAAACACTGAAGCTTTCTTT	CASSHQGGNTEAFF
.	TRBV29-1	TRBJ1-6	.	TGCAGCGTTAAGCCAGACAACGATTCACCCCTCCACTTT	CSVKPDNDSPLHF
.	TRBV28	TRBJ1-1	once	TGTGCCAGCAGTTTCGCAGGGGAGAACACTGAAGCTTTCTTT	CASSFAGENTEAFF
.	TRBV18	TRBJ2-5	.	TGTGCCAGCTCACCACCTGGGACTTTACAAGAGACCCAGTACTTC	CASSPPGTLQETQYF
TRBD1	TRBV19	TRBJ2-2	.	TGTGCCAGTAGTGTTAGGGGGCTAGGAAGCGGGGAGCTGTTTTTT	CASSVRGLGSGELFF